This record concerns one T cell receptor beta chain sequence. Its antigen is as yet unknown. This specimen belongs to a study of cytomegalovirus exposure and HLA in healthy donors. Study results and limitations: About 87% or about 30% of the time was how often most TCR beta V segments were productive, according to an earlier analysis. A later analysis found TCR association rates differed by HLA locus, highest for DRB1 and lowest for HLA-C. The authors listed roughly 150 TCR beta chains as cytomegalovirus-associated.

Donors likely had unrecorded immune exposures despite being nominally healthy when sampled. The CDR3 runs to 16 residues. The V end was cut by 0 bases, the J end by 2 bases, with 13 bases between. CDR1 and CDR2 (germline): KGHSH, LQKENI. PCR amplification relied on 60 Vbeta primers (plus 13 Jbeta primers). Using immunoSEQ multiplex PCR, the repertoire was profiled, and TCRdb retains in-frame clones only, with some absent. The table records 100,000 to 120,000 clones, about four fifths of them present only once. J is TRBJ1-2 and V is TRBV18; D call uncertain. Sequenced sample: PBMCs. This receptor was taken from a woman in her sixties in good health and CMV-seropositive. The CDR3 DNA follows: TGTGCCAGCTCACCACCGCCGTGGGAGACCAACTATGGCTACACCTTC. This encodes CASSPPPWETNYGYTF.